This T cell receptor (beta chain) was captured in a study of cytomegalovirus exposure and HLA in healthy donors. Study-wide results and caveats: Researchers reported in a later analysis that common viral pathogens appeared linked to several top clusters. As was reported, the classifier diagnosed cytomegalovirus status with high specificity and sensitivity. Presence/absence results assume similar sequencing depth per donor, which may not hold. Most of the TCR beta V segments (in an earlier analysis) were productive either about 90% or about 30% of the time.

The PCR was carried out with 60 Vbeta primers and 13 Jbeta primers. This table comes from immunoSEQ multiplex PCR, and its TCRdb copy is limited to in-frame clones, with some not included. The sample includes about 120,000 clones, roughly 71% of them seen just once. Germline V gene sequence: CDR1 SGHVS, CDR2 FQNEAQ. The CDR3 has 16 amino acids. J was trimmed by 5 bases and V by 5 bases; bases with no gene match: 11. About this clone: The target antigen is unknown.

Sequenced material: PBMCs. The gene calls are TRBV7-8 and TRBJ1-1; 10 bases align to TRBD1. This receptor was obtained from a woman aged 40 to 50 in good health and CMV-seropositive. The CDR3 sequence: CASSPLGQGRLTEAFF. In DNA, the CDR3 is TGTGCCAGCAGCCCCTTGGGACAGGGGCGGTTGACTGAAGCTTTCTTT.